This T cell receptor (beta chain) comes out of a study of identical twins. Study-level results: Cord blood's abundant beta clonotypes had fewer insertions, unlike memory repertoires.

There are a few counts of this clonotype. No antigen is known for it. cDNA carried unique molecular identifiers, and a universal primer site was added by template switching. TCRdb reprocessed the 5' RACE reads with MiXCR, giving one entry per CDR3 protein. The profile shows 1.5 million to 2 million distinct CDR3 sequences, 32% of them singletons. With 3 bases removed from V and 0 bases from J, the gap between germline ends came to 17 bases. Germline V gene data show CDR1 as SGHTA and CDR2 as FQGNSA. The length of the CDR3 is 17 residues. Specimen: cord blood. This clonotype was sampled from a newborn girl in good health. The rearrangement links TRBV7-2 to TRBJ2-5; D is ambiguous. The CDR3 sequence: CASSFRPLGQYQETQYF. For the CDR3, the DNA is TGTGCCAGCAGCTTTAGGCCGCTAGGGCAATACCAAGAGACCCAGTACTTC.